This T cell receptor beta chain was identified during a study of blood T cells in healthy people across ages. The authors ran a second PCR of about 7 to 11 cycles using a sample-barcoded 5' primer and a J-beta primer mix. Unique molecular identifiers of 12 random nucleotides labeled each cDNA. TCRdb itself ran the 5' RACE reads through MiXCR, one entry per CDR3 protein. In the table there are over 1,500,000 distinct CDR3 sequences, 49% of which are singletons. The study's findings and limits: Roughly linear declines in TCR beta diversity per million T cells occurred with age.

Trimming left V 0 bases short and J 5 bases short, with 14 bases between. CDR1 and CDR2 from the germline V gene are MNHEY and SVGEGT. The CDR3 totals 16 residues. At least ten counts were recorded for this clonotype. No antigen is known for it. The sequenced sample was blood. The rearrangement links TRBV6-2 or TRBV6-3 to TRBJ2-1, with D possibly TRBD1 on 5 matching bases. The source is a middle-aged woman in good health. CDR3 loop: CASSYSGRQLDNEQFF. The CDR3 bases are TGTGCCAGCAGTTACTCTGGAAGACAGCTCGACAATGAGCAGTTCTTC.